The sequence of this TCR beta chain was determined in a study of blood T cells in healthy people across ages. The use of a sample-barcoded 5' primer and a J-beta primer mix characterized a second PCR of about 7 to 12 cycles. With 12 random nucleotides, a template-switch adaptor tagged each individual cDNA molecule. The yield of each sample was at least 2.5 million CDR3-containing paired-end reads. TCRdb ran MiXCR on the 5' RACE reads and lists one entry per CDR3 protein. The table lists under 2 million distinct CDR3 sequences, about 35% of them singletons. Study-level points and caveats: PBMCs went unsorted, and a conclusive naive versus antigen-experienced comparison was therefore prevented. There was no known CMV status for donors, so expanded clonotype changes were possibly confounded.

In its sample, this clonotype was seen a few times. Its antigen is still unknown. The CDR3 spans 12 residues. V lost 6 bases and J lost 10, with 14 bases in between. Looked up from germline, CDR1 is MNHEY and CDR2 is SMNVEV (reference sequence). The sequence came from a woman between 25 and 40 years old in good health. The specimen was blood. The chain links TRBV27 to TRBJ2-3, with D tentatively TRBD2 (6 bases). The CDR3 DNA reads as TGTGCCAGCAGCCGGGAGCGCGGCCCGCAGTATTTT. Translation: CASSRERGPQYF.